This T cell receptor (beta chain) was profiled in a study of blood T cells in healthy people across ages. Each donor gave around 9.3 milliliters of peripheral blood. Trimming left V 5 bases short and J 0 bases short, with 14 bases between. CDR1 MNHNS and CDR2 SASEGT come from the germline V gene. This CDR3 has 16 amino acids. Through a sample-barcoded 5' primer and a J-beta primer mix, a second PCR was run for roughly 6 to 12 cycles. TCRdb reprocessed the 5' RACE reads with MiXCR, giving one entry per CDR3 protein. This table holds roughly 1,500,000 distinct CDR3 sequences, around 36% found once. The gene calls are TRBV6-1 and TRBJ1-5; the D is unclear. This TCR was sampled from a woman in her twenties or thirties in good health. Input material: blood. The CDR3 here is CASSFKLHHSNQPQHF. The CDR3 nucleotides read TGTGCCAGCAGTTTTAAACTTCACCATAGCAATCAGCCCCAGCATTTT.